This TCR beta chain was observed in a study of T cells expressing NK-cell markers. In regard to this clonotype: Its antigen is currently unknown.

TCR beta libraries carry UMIs added by 5'RACE template switching. TCRdb reanalyzed the 5' RACE reads and collapses them to one entry per CDR3 protein, without DNA. This table holds about 550,000 distinct CDR3 sequences. Points from the study as a whole: HCMV specificity of expanded NKG2C+ T cell clones remained unclear. NKG2C+ dominant clonotype frequencies in 6 or 7 donors were about 1.0-8% of CD8+ T cells.

This TCR was sampled from a man younger than 35 in good health. The sample was blood T cells: a sorted CD56 or NKG2C T cell subset, CD4+ or CD8+ T cells, or bulk PBMC T cells (not recorded which).

CDR3 residues: CASSPGTGEKVGELFF. The genes are TRBV12-3 or TRBV12-4 and TRBJ2-2; TCRdb's D call, TRBD1, is unchecked because there is no DNA. This CDR3 comprises 16 residues.